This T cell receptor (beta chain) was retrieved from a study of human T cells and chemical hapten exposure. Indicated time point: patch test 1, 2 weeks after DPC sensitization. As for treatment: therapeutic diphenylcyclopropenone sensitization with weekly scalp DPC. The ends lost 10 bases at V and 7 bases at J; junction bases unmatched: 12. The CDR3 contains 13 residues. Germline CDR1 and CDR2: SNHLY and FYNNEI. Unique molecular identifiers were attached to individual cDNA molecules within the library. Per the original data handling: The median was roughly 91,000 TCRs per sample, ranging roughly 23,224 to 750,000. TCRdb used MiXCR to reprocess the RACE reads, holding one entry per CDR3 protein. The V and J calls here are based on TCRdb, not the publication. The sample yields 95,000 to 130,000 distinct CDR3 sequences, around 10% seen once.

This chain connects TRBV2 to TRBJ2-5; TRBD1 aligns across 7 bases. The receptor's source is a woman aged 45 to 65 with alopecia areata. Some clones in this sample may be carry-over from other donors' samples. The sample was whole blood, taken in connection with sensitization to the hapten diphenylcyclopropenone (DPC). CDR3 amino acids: CATQGVGLVTQYF. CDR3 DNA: TGTGCCACCCAGGGGGTGGGGTTAGTGACCCAGTACTTC.